Listed here are 5 T cell receptor beta chains from one sample, sequenced in a study of T cell responses to AZD1222 COVID-19 vaccine. TCRdb's table, derived via immunoSEQ multiplex PCR, lists solely in-frame clones and lacks some. The data hold roughly 180,000 clones, with just over 90% observed a single time. The specimen was peripheral blood, collected 28 days after the second AZD1222 dose. All receptors derive from an adult who received the AZD1222 COVID-19 vaccine.

V gene TRBV5-1 combines with J gene TRBJ2-5, with no clear D. The germline CDR1 and CDR2 sequences are SGHRS and YFSETQ. There are 13 residues in the CDR3. V was trimmed by 6 bases and J by 2 bases, leaving 11 bases between them. The CDR3: CASTTLLQETQYF. The CDR3 coding sequence is TGCGCCAGCACCACGCTTTTACAAGAGACCCAGTACTTC.

The chain couples TRBV19 to TRBJ2-2; no reliable D call. The CDR3 has 12 residues. V was cut by 4 bases and J by 2 bases, with 2 bases left in between. From germline, CDR1 is LNHDA and CDR2 SQIVND (reference sequence). The DNA for the CDR3 is TGTGCCAGTAGTACCAACACCGGGGAGCTGTTTTTT. Its translation is CASSTNTGELFF.

With respect to this clone: The junction departs from the called germline gene at one end, perhaps through a read error. Other DNA sequences in this specimen translate into the identical CDR3. The chain carries TRBV19 and TRBJ2-7; a possible D gene is TRBD2 (6 bases). The CDR3 loop spans 15 amino acids. Germline CDR1 and CDR2: LNHDA and SQIVND (reference sequence). DNA of the CDR3: TGTGCTAGTAGTATAGGTAGCGGCAGCTCCTACGAGCAGTACTTC. Protein product: CASSIGSGSSYEQYF.

The chain has TRBV10-3 and TRBJ1-2; 7 nucleotides align to TRBD1. The V segment lost 3 bases and the J segment 6 bases; nucleotides outside the gene matches: 10. The CDR3 is 15 amino acids. CDR1 is ENHRY and CDR2 is SYGVKD in the germline V gene. The CDR3 nucleotides are TGTGCCATCAGTGAATTCGACAGGGCGAGAAATGGCTACACCTTC. This encodes CAISEFDRARNGYTF.

CDR3 nucleotide sequence: TGCGCCAGCAGCTTGGCTGGTCGGGACAGGGAGAGAGGTGGCTACACCTTC. Its protein is CASSLAGRDRERGGYTF. The chain carries TRBV5-1 and TRBJ1-2; 9 bases are shared with TRBD1. Germline assignment: CDR1 SGHRS and CDR2 YFSETQ. The V and J ends lost 0 bases and 7 bases, in that order; junction bases with no gene match: 13. This CDR3 has 17 amino acids.